The clone carrying this TCR beta chain was counted between two and nine times. Its specificity is not known. Compared with germline, one end of the junction differs, possibly owing to a read error. Taking 20-30 mg of unsorted bulk tissue, the authors co-extracted RNA and DNA. Those sampled were patients whose primary liver carcinoma was treated by surgical resection. Patients in the cohort were treatment-naive and living with chronic HBV infection. The sample comes from a study of tumor-infiltrating lymphocytes in primary liver carcinoma. CDR3 length: 13 residues. Per germline, CDR1 SGHAT and CDR2 FQNNGV. Study results and limitations: The study found a significantly higher top-250-clone fraction in tumors than in blood (p = 0.039). Just about 7-24% of leading clones were found in every one of five regions.

Total RNA amounting to roughly 450 ng was the source from which TCR beta cDNA was made with a constant-region primer. Three-round nested multiplex PCR performed with slightly modified ARM-PCR produced the TCR beta libraries. Amplification in the first two PCR rounds was performed using TRBV1-TRBV30 forward primers and a C-beta reverse primer for 10 cycles each. TCRdb re-derived calls from the multiplex PCR reads in MiXCR, one entry per CDR3 protein. The sample has about 48,000 distinct CDR3 sequences; around 79% are singletons. V gene TRBV11-2 combines with J gene TRBJ2-2; D is unclear. Material: liver tumor tissue from sampling region 3. Noted subset: tumor region T3, left-lateral pole. This clonotype originated in a man in his forties with primary liver carcinoma and hepatitis B virus infection. The CDR3 DNA follows: TGTGCTAGCAGCTACATGAACACCGGGGAGCTGTTTTTT. As protein: CASSYMNTGELFF.